This T cell receptor (beta chain) comes out of a study of T cells in Graves' hyperthyroidism and ophthalmopathy (dated by TCRdb to the late 2010s). Turning to the overall study: Peripheral blood was sampled at the time of initial diagnosis, prior to any treatment. Whether ophthalmopathy could be predicted prospectively was tested in an independent validation cohort made up of some 20 hyperthyroidism patients plus 17 patients who later progressed to ophthalmopathy. The paper reports TCR Vbeta CDR3 sequencing of roughly 140 peripheral blood samples: fewer than 50 ophthalmopathy, over 70 hyperthyroidism and 17 progressor patients. The 75 to 100 discovery patients were randomly split 7:3 into training and test sets. Thyroid tissue and blood T-cell repertoires from six Graves' hyperthyroidism patients were also compared in the study. To identify distinguishing TCR V-J signatures, a discovery cohort of about 100 patients was used, comprising 40 to 45 with Graves' ophthalmopathy and 57 with stable Graves' hyperthyroidism. Following sampling, methimazole starting at 30 mg daily was given to hyperthyroidism patients, and high-dose intravenous methylprednisolone was given to ophthalmopathy patients.

The TCR beta CDR3 regions were amplified from the RNA transcripts. A first-round RT-PCR of the TCR CDR3 used the HTBI primer set with the Qiagen OneStep RT-PCR kit. A second multiplex PCR round built the libraries, followed by size selection and purification. Sequencing of the libraries was done on an Illumina HiSeq2000 using paired-end 100 bp reads. The source study handled its data this way. Raw data were processed with SOAPnuke, discarding reads with adapters, uncalled bases, mean Phred below 15, or no exact constant-primer or identifier match. High-quality paired reads were merged with COPE v1.2.5, and unique nucleotide sequences were defined as clonotypes. MiTCR v1.1 was used to align clonotypes to the IMGT TRBV, TRBD and TRBJ reference segments. Only V-J combinations with frequency above 0.0001, covering roughly 99% of repertoires, were analysed. The TCS score was defined as the ratio of F50 (clonal expansion) to E x V (chaos), calculated using BLOSUM62-based TCRdist between CDR3 peptides within each V-J. Welch's t-statistics and random forest reduced roughly 530 V-J features to 10 to 15, which were used in a naive Bayes classifier (R e1071). The public reads were reanalyzed by TCRdb: fastp trimming at Q25, MiXCR alignment, in-frame beta chains only. All rows with the same CDR3 protein become a single entry with the most common DNA and genes. The V and J calls follow TCRdb's processing rather than the paper's. This sample holds a few hundred thousand distinct CDR3 sequences; around 13% were observed only once. Around 9.2% of the sample goes to the ten largest clones.

This clonotype was detected many times. No cognate antigen has been identified for it. Per-nucleotide qualities are absent, and no much larger clonotype sits a single base away. Graves' hyperthyroidism was defined as stable when no progression to ophthalmopathy occurred over 18 months of follow-up. Hyperthyroidism patients were newly diagnosed, with disease duration under 2 months, and aged 18 to 65 years. Patients with uncontrolled infections, other autoimmune diseases, pregnancy or lactation were excluded. Clinical symptoms, serum thyroxine and TRAb, thyroid ultrasound, and orbital computed tomography formed the basis for the diagnoses. PBMCs were isolated from around 10 ml of fresh peripheral blood by Ficoll-Paque density gradient centrifugation. Total RNA was extracted with Trizol reagent, and quality was checked on an Agilent 2100 Bioanalyzer. Broad study findings and their caveats: In cross-validation, a model built on a 13 V-J signature told ophthalmopathy apart from stable hyperthyroidism with 87.88% sensitivity and around 84% specificity, and in testing the same model reached 80%/75%. Blood samples also contained most of the expanded thyroid clonotypes (frequency above 0.001), which suggests that blood repertoires may reflect thyroid immune responses. In validation, the model predicted progression to ophthalmopathy with approximately 71% sensitivity and approximately 72% specificity, a median of around six months before onset. No statistical method was used to fix the sample size in advance, and group allocation was not hidden from the investigators.

Trimming at the junction amounts to 8 bases on V and 6 bases on J, and the germline ends lie 12 bases apart. The CDR3 contains 12 residues, cysteine and phenylalanine counted. Of the read, only the CDR3 DNA is kept; its 36 bases are in frame from base 1. Looking up the germline V gene yields CDR1 MNHNS and CDR2 SASEGT. Sequenced sample: blood. The source of this sequence is a woman between 18 and 29 years old with Graves' hyperthyroidism. This chain joins TRBV6-1 to TRBJ2-3; too little of a D gene remains to name it. The DNA is as follows: TGTGCCAGCTTCAGAAGAGCCGATACGCAGTATTTT. Its protein is CASFRRADTQYF.